This TCR beta chain was captured in a study of Graves' ophthalmopathy and Graves' hyperthyroidism (dated by TCRdb to the late 2010s). As for the study more broadly: Peripheral blood was collected at initial diagnosis, prior to any treatment. After sampling, hyperthyroidism patients received methimazole starting at 30 mg daily, and ophthalmopathy patients received high-dose intravenous methylprednisolone. The independent validation cohort included approximately 19 hyperthyroidism patients plus 17 patients who later progressed from hyperthyroidism to ophthalmopathy. To explore V-J signatures distinguishing ophthalmopathy from hyperthyroidism, a discovery set of roughly 98 patients (around 42 ophthalmopathy, 57 stable hyperthyroidism) was enrolled. In total, some 140 blood samples were TCR-sequenced: approximately 42 ophthalmopathy, 75 hyperthyroidism and approximately 17 hyperthyroidism-to-ophthalmopathy patients. TCR beta repertoire signatures were used to distinguish Graves' ophthalmopathy from Graves' hyperthyroidism and to predict progression to ophthalmopathy. In about 6 hyperthyroidism patients, the T-cell repertoire of thyroid tissue was compared with the T-cell repertoire of blood.

A patient counted as having stable hyperthyroidism if there was no progression to ophthalmopathy within 18 months of follow-up. Patients with hyperthyroidism were aged 18 to 65 years, had been newly diagnosed, and had a disease duration of less than 2 months. Patients were excluded if they had other autoimmune diseases, uncontrolled infections, pregnancy or lactation. Clinical symptoms, serum thyroxine, TRAb, thyroid ultrasound and orbital computed tomography were used for diagnosis. PBMCs were isolated from more than 9 ml of fresh peripheral blood by Ficoll-Paque density gradient centrifugation. Total RNA was extracted using Trizol reagent, and RNA quality was checked on an Agilent 2100 Bioanalyzer. This clonotype was detected many times. The clone's antigen remains unknown. No base quality information exists; no much larger clone differs at one position. Measured from the cysteine to the phenylalanine, the CDR3 is 14 residues long. Kept here is only the CDR3 DNA, which spans 42 bases and is read in frame from base 1. V lost 6 bases and J lost 3 bases; the stretch between them is 14 bases long.

Paper-wide results and their limitations: No statistical method was used to predetermine the sample size, and group allocation was not hidden from the investigators. In validation, the model predicted ophthalmopathy progression with about 71% sensitivity and approximately 75% specificity; approximately 12 predicted patients were CT-confirmed with GO in a median of approximately six months. In cross-validation, the 13-signature model distinguished ophthalmopathy from stable hyperthyroidism with approximately 88% sensitivity and around 81% specificity, and in the test set the corresponding values were roughly 80% and 76%. Most expanded thyroid clonotypes with frequency above 0.001 were also detected in blood, suggesting blood repertoires may reflect the thyroid immune response.

For repertoire sequencing, the TCR beta CDR3 regions were amplified from RNA transcripts. The first round of RT-PCR was done with HTBI primers and the Qiagen OneStep RT-PCR kit, and was followed by a second round of multiplex PCR, then size selection and purification. Libraries were sequenced paired-end with 100 bp reads on an Illumina HiSeq2000. Concerning the study's data processing: Reads were processed with SOAPnuke, discarding reads with adapters, uncalled bases, mean Phred below 15, or no exact constant-primer or identifier match. COPE v1.2.5 was used to merge the high-quality paired reads. Each unique nucleotide sequence was treated as a clonotype, and MiTCR v1.1 was used to align the clonotypes to the IMGT TRB V, D and J references. The analysis was limited to V-J combinations with a frequency above 0.0001, which together covered 99% to 99.2% of repertoires. A TCR clonal expansion and chaos score per V-J combination was defined as the ratio of F50 clonal expansion to chaos observed in the TCRdist matrix. Welch's t-statistics and random forest were used to narrow the features down to around twelve V-J combinations, which were then fed into a naive Bayes classifier. Thyroid-blood repertoire similarity was quantified with the Morisita-Horn index. In TCRdb, the public reads were trimmed at Q25 with fastp and aligned with MiXCR, with productive beta chains retained. CDR3 protein duplicates are merged, each entry listing the most common genes and DNA. For this entry, the V and J calls and clone size follow TCRdb and not the study's own pipeline. The sample table records some 350,000 distinct CDR3 sequences; about 15% of these occur just once. The ten largest clones represent 2.4% of the sample.

The sample taken for sequencing was peripheral blood. The clonotype comes from an adult woman with stable Graves' hyperthyroidism. The rearrangement joined TRBV12-3 or TRBV12-4 to TRBJ2-5, with no D gene named confidently. The sequenced DNA is TGTGCCAGCAGCTTAAGGGTCACAAAAGAGACCCAGTACTTC. It translates as CASSLRVTKETQYF.